This section outlines one T cell receptor (beta chain) sequence together with its context. The CDR3 is made up of 13 amino acids. The V end lost 6 bases, the J end lost 4 bases, and 10 bases lay between the germline ends. In germline, CDR1 is MNHNY, CDR2 SVGAGI (reference sequence). This sample is drawn from a study of technical replicates of blood from a handful of donors. The repertoire was sequenced with immunoSEQ multiplex PCR; TCRdb's copy has only in-frame clones and lacks some. This table has tens of thousands of clones, approximately 96% appearing once. The sequencing input was T cells isolated from PBMCs. The chain joins TRBV6-6 to TRBJ1-5; D remains ambiguous. The sequence was obtained from a human donor in good health. For the CDR3, the DNA is TGTGCCAGCAGCCACACGGGGAATCAGCCCCAGCATTTT. Translated, it gives CASSHTGNQPQHF.